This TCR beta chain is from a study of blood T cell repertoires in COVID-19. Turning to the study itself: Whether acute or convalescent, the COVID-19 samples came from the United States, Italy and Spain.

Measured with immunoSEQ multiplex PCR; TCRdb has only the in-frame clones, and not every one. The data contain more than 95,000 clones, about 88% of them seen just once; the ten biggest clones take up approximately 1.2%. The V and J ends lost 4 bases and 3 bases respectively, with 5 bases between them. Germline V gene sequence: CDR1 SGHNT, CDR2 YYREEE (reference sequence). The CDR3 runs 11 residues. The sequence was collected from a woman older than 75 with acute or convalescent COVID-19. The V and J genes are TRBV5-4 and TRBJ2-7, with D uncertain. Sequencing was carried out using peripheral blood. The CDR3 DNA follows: TGTGCCAGCAGCAATCTCTACGAGCAGTACTTC. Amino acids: CASSNLYEQYF.